These 27 T cell receptor beta chains originate from one sample sequenced in a study of cytomegalovirus exposure and HLA in healthy donors. 60 Vbeta and 13 Jbeta primers were used in PCR. TCRdb's table, derived via immunoSEQ multiplex PCR, lists solely in-frame clones and lacks some. The sample has under 200,000 clones; roughly four fifths are singletons. The sample consisted of PBMCs. These TCRs come from a male donor in good health and CMV-seropositive.

Points on this clone: Other DNA sequences in this sample translate to the same CDR3. The rearrangement joins TRBV7-9 to TRBJ2-5, with TRBD1 as a possible D gene (6 bases). The germline V gene encodes CDR1 SEHNR and CDR2 FQNEAQ (reference sequence). The CDR3 totals 14 residues. Trimming took 5 bases from V and 0 from J, leaving 10 bases between them. CDR3: CASSPGQYQETQYF. The CDR3, as DNA: TGTGCCAGCAGCCCGGGACAATACCAAGAGACCCAGTACTTC.

V gene TRBV30 combines with J gene TRBJ2-5; 8 nucleotides agree with TRBD2. Germline CDR1 GTSNPN, CDR2 SVGIG (reference sequence). Trimming cost V 2 bases and J 5 bases; bases outside gene matches: 1. The CDR3 covers 12 residues. The CDR3 reads CAWSSGSETQYF. The DNA of the CDR3 is TGTGCCTGGAGTAGCGGGAGCGAGACCCAGTACTTC.

V usage is TRBV7-9 and J usage is TRBJ2-5; maybe TRBD2 (5 bases). The germline V gene has CDR1 SEHNR and CDR2 FQNEAQ (reference sequence). The CDR3 spans 14 residues. V gave up 5 bases and J gave up 5 bases, with 15 bases separating them. The DNA of the CDR3 is TGTGCCAGCAGCCCGAGTGGAGCGGCGGAGACCCAGTACTTC. Amino acid sequence: CASSPSGAAETQYF.

The rearrangement joins TRBV28 to TRBJ1-2, with D unclear. CDR1 and CDR2 (germline): MDHEN, SYDVKM. The CDR3 spans 12 residues. Trimming took off 6 bases at V and 8 bases at J, with 13 bases between the two ends. The CDR3 protein is CASSHGLAGYTF. In DNA form, the CDR3 reads TGTGCCAGCAGCCACGGACTGGCGGGCTACACCTTC.

The V and J genes are TRBV10-2 and TRBJ1-1; D unresolved. This CDR3 contains 15 residues. Germline values: CDR1 WSHSY, CDR2 SAAADI. Trimming took off 4 bases at V and 0 bases at J, with 12 bases between the two ends. CDR3 in amino acids: CASSGTLVMNTEAFF. CDR3 bases: TGCGCCAGCAGTGGGACTTTGGTCATGAACACTGAAGCTTTCTTT.

This chain joins TRBV15 and TRBJ1-3; D uncertain. This CDR3 is built from 15 residues. Trimming shortened V by 0 bases and J by 1 base, and 7 bases separated the two germline ends. From germline, CDR1 is LNHNV and CDR2 YYDKDF (reference sequence). The CDR3 sequence: CATSRDAGSGNTIYF. CDR3 bases: TGTGCCACCAGCAGAGACGCGGGATCTGGAAACACCATATATTTT.

The chain is built from TRBV14 and TRBJ2-1; TRBD2 matches 10 bases. V shed 3 bases and J 3 bases; nucleotides not matched to a gene: 2. CDR1 is SGHDN and CDR2 is FVKESK in the germline V gene. CDR3 length: 15 amino acids. The CDR3 DNA reads as TGTGCCAGCAGCCAGCTAGCGGGAGTCTACAATGAGCAGTTCTTC. It is translated as CASSQLAGVYNEQFF.

V and J are TRBV28 and TRBJ1-5; 7 nucleotides align to TRBD1. The CDR3 is made up of 16 amino acids. Germline V gives CDR1 MDHEN, CDR2 SYDVKM. Losses at the gene ends were 4 bases for V and 6 bases for J; bases not matched to a gene: 12. The CDR3: CASSSEAGGKSQPQHF. CDR3 DNA sequence: TGTGCCAGCAGTTCAGAGGCAGGGGGGAAGAGTCAGCCCCAGCATTTT.

The chain carries TRBV5-1 and TRBJ1-5; tentative D call: TRBD1 (6 bases). The CDR3 has 17 amino acids. The germline V gene encodes CDR1 SGHRS and CDR2 YFSETQ. Trimming took 0 bases from V and 6 from J, leaving 19 bases between them. The CDR3 loop is CASSLGPESGDRQPQHF. In DNA form, the CDR3 reads TGCGCCAGCAGCTTGGGCCCTGAATCAGGGGATCGTCAGCCCCAGCATTTT.

The chain has TRBV19 and TRBJ2-7; TRBD1 aligns across 9 bases. After removal of 7 bases from V and 0 bases from J, the junction contained 4 bases not matched to a gene. The germline gives CDR1 LNHDA, CDR2 SQIVND (reference sequence). The CDR3 sequence is 14 residues long. The CDR3 bases are TGTGCCAGTACCGGGACAGGGAGCTCCTACGAGCAGTACTTC. The encoded protein is CASTGTGSSYEQYF.

This clone is a singleton in its sample. This chain uses TRBV6-6 with TRBJ2-3; 9 bases are shared with TRBD1. CDR1 is MNHNY, CDR2 SVGAGI, per germline (reference sequence). The CDR3 consists of 16 residues. Losses at the gene ends were 5 bases for V and 5 bases for J; bases not matched to a gene: 11. The DNA of the CDR3 is TGTGCCAGCAGTGTGAGCATGGGGACAGGGATAGATACGCAGTATTTT. Amino acids: CASSVSMGTGIDTQYF.

The chain joins TRBV10-3 to TRBJ2-7; TRBD2 is a possible D gene (5 bases). This CDR3 region has 12 residues. Germline CDR1 ENHRY, CDR2 SYGVKD. V was shortened by 10 bases and J by 2 bases, with 12 bases between the two germline ends. Here the CDR3 DNA reads TGTGCCACGCTTGAGGGTCCCTACGAGCAGTACTTC. Translation gives CATLEGPYEQYF.

As to this clone: Mismatch with germline at one junction end may stem from a read error. The DNA for the CDR3 is TGTGCCAGCAATGAACGTCTGGTATATGGGGCCAACGGCCTGACTTTC. This encodes CASNERLVYGANGLTF. V usage is TRBV6-1 and J usage is TRBJ2-6; a weak D match, TRBD1 (5 bases). CDR3 length: 16 residues. Germline lookup yields CDR1 MNHNS and CDR2 SASEGT.

The chain combines TRBV18 with TRBJ2-1; 7 bases fit TRBD2. Trimming cost V 1 base and J 5 bases; bases outside gene matches: 8. Germline V gives CDR1 KGHSH, CDR2 LQKENI. The CDR3 sequence is 16 residues long. The CDR3 bases are TGTGCCAGCTCACCACTTAGCCTAGCGGAAAACAATGAGCAGTTCTTC. This encodes CASSPLSLAENNEQFF.

The V call is TRBV7-9, the J call TRBJ2-2; possible D gene TRBD1, 6 bases. V was cut by 5 bases and J by 2 bases, with 12 bases left in between. The CDR3 loop spans 15 amino acids. CDR1 and CDR2 (germline): SEHNR, FQNEAQ (reference sequence). The CDR3 DNA is TGTGCCAGCAGCCCCGACAGGACCAACACCGGGGAGCTGTTTTTT. The encoded protein is CASSPDRTNTGELFF. Full variable domain (missing parts from reference TRBV7-9 and TRBJ2-2): DTGVSQNPRHKITKRGQNVTFRCDPISEHNRLYWYRQTLGQGPEFLTYFQNEAQLEKSRLLSDRFSAERPKGSFSTLEIQRTEQGDSAMYLCASSPDRTNTGELFFGEGSRLTVL.

The J gene is TRBJ1-1, the V gene TRBV4-1; 8 nucleotides align to TRBD1. V shed 0 bases, J shed 4 bases, and the junction held 10 bases outside the gene matches. Germline assignment: CDR1 MGHRA and CDR2 YSYEKL. The CDR3 covers 17 residues. CDR3 region: CASSQDPRQGPVTEAFF. The CDR3 nucleotides are TGCGCCAGCAGCCAAGACCCCCGACAGGGGCCGGTCACTGAAGCTTTCTTT.

This clone was observed a handful of times. DNA for the CDR3: TGCGCCAGCAGCTCGGGACAGGGATGGGAAAAACTGTTTTTT. Protein sequence: CASSSGQGWEKLFF. V usage is TRBV5-1 and J usage is TRBJ1-4; TRBD1 matches 9 bases. Trimming at V came to 3 bases and at J to 8 bases, leaving 5 bases not matched to a gene. This CDR3 is 14 amino acids long. The germline CDR1 and CDR2 sequences are SGHRS and YFSETQ.

This chain uses TRBV29-1 with TRBJ1-6; 8 positions match TRBD1. V was pared by 5 bases and J by 0 bases, with 3 bases of the junction left unmatched. CDR3 length equals 15 residues. The germline CDR1 and CDR2 sequences are SQVTM and ANQGSEA. The CDR3: CSVRQGSSYNSPLHF. The CDR3 nucleotides are TGCAGCGTTCGACAGGGGAGCTCCTATAATTCACCCCTCCACTTT.

The chain employs TRBV5-6 and TRBJ1-3; D perhaps matches TRBD1 (5 bases). Germline values: CDR1 SGHDT, CDR2 YYEEEE. The CDR3 is 17 amino acids. Trimming shortened V by 2 bases and J by 4 bases, and 19 bases separated the two germline ends. The CDR3 is CASSLLPWVGVGNTIYF. DNA for the CDR3: TGTGCCAGCAGCTTACTGCCCTGGGTAGGGGTAGGAAACACCATATATTTT.

V usage is TRBV5-1 and J usage is TRBJ1-2; the D is unclear. CDR1 SGHRS and CDR2 YFSETQ come from the germline V gene. This CDR3 is 13 amino acids long. With 2 bases removed from V and 8 bases from J, the gap between germline ends came to 13 bases. The CDR3 loop reads CASSFEGHSGYTF. In nucleotides, the CDR3 is TGCGCCAGCAGCTTTGAGGGTCATAGCGGCTACACCTTC.

The rearrangement uses TRBV5-1 and TRBJ2-5, with D perhaps matching TRBD2 (5 bases). There are 15 residues in the CDR3. Germline CDR1 is SGHRS and CDR2 is YFSETQ. V was pared by 5 bases and J by 3 bases, with 17 bases between. In DNA, the CDR3 is TGCGCCAGCAGTGAGGGCGGCGGCTTGAAAGAGACCCAGTACTTC. Protein: CASSEGGGLKETQYF. Looking up the rest from reference TRBV5-1 and TRBJ2-5 gives the full variable domain: KAGVTQTPRYLIKTRGQQVTLSCSPISGHRSVSWYQQTPGQGLQFLFEYFSETQRNKGNFPGRFSGRQFSNSRSEMNVSTLELGDSALYLCASSEGGGLKETQYFGPGTRLLVL.

This clone has only a few counts. In DNA form, the CDR3 reads TGTGCCTCGACCCAGGGGGCGCGGACTGAAGCTTTCTTT. This codes for CASTQGARTEAFF. This chain joins TRBV30 and TRBJ1-1; 8 bases fit TRBD1. This CDR3 has 13 residues. The germline V gene encodes CDR1 GTSNPN and CDR2 SVGIG (reference sequence). V shed 7 bases and J 5 bases; nucleotides not matched to a gene: 9.

To note about this clone: Other DNA sequences of this sample code for an identical CDR3. The J gene is TRBJ2-1, the V gene TRBV10-2; TRBD2 matches 8 bases. CDR3 length equals 11 residues. V lost 9 bases, J lost 9 bases, and 4 bases stayed unmatched. Germline CDR1 WSHSY, CDR2 SAAADI. In nucleotides, the CDR3 is TGCGCCAGTGTGAGCGGGGGTGAGCAGTTCTTC. Protein sequence: CASVSGGEQFF.

V is TRBV4-3 and J is TRBJ1-3; D is unclear. V was pared by 0 bases and J by 0 bases, with 9 bases between. The CDR3 contains 16 residues. Per germline, CDR1 LGHNA and CDR2 YSLEER. CDR3 in amino acids: CASSQDLTVSGNTIYF. For the CDR3, the DNA is TGCGCCAGCAGCCAAGATCTAACCGTCTCTGGAAACACCATATATTTT.

The chain is built from TRBV6-6 and TRBJ2-7; maybe TRBD2 (6 bases). CDR1 is MNHNY and CDR2 is SVGAGI in the germline V gene (reference sequence). There are 14 residues in the CDR3. V was trimmed by 7 bases and J by 2 bases, leaving 15 bases between them. CDR3: CASKVDGGTYEQYF. The CDR3 nucleotides are TGTGCCAGCAAGGTAGATGGCGGGACCTACGAGCAGTACTTC.

This clone appeared once. This CDR3 is CASSQGLAGGLTDTQYF. CDR3 coding DNA: TGTGCCAGCAGCCAAGGACTAGCGGGAGGCCTCACAGATACGCAGTATTTT. The rearrangement links TRBV14 to TRBJ2-3; 13 bases fit TRBD2. Trimming cost V 1 base and J 2 bases; bases outside gene matches: 3. There are 17 residues in the CDR3. Germline CDR1 and CDR2: SGHDN and FVKESK.

The chain joins TRBV19 to TRBJ2-6; maybe TRBD1 (6 bases). V was clipped by 6 bases and J by 0 bases, with 9 bases between them. The germline V gene has CDR1 LNHDA and CDR2 SQIVND (reference sequence). The CDR3 length is 15 residues. This CDR3 is CASRDSRSGANVLTF. In DNA form, the CDR3 reads TGTGCCAGTAGGGACAGCCGCTCTGGGGCCAACGTCCTGACTTTC.